The clone carrying this TCR beta chain has more than one count but fewer than ten. Its antigen is still unknown. Via MiXCR, TCRdb re-called the reads, giving one row per CDR3 protein. The sample records hundreds of thousands of distinct CDR3 sequences, 30% to 35% being singletons. This sample stems from a study of T cell repertoires in cytomegalovirus infection. Study as a whole: Researchers turned to recently identified HLA-C-restricted CMV epitopes as well as well-studied HLA-B-restricted ones. Both a matching HLA type and CMV infection were indicated by public TCR beta signatures.

This CDR3 has 12 amino acids. The germline V gene has CDR1 MNHEY and CDR2 SVGAGI. V dropped 6 bases and J dropped 4 bases, with 8 bases sitting between them. This material consisted of cultured CD8+ T cells from PBMCs, taken from culture after CMV antigen stimulation. The chain is built from TRBV6-5 and TRBJ2-3; TRBD2 is a possible D gene (6 bases). The sequence was obtained from a human donor in good health (CMV status not recorded). Some clones in this sample may be carry-over from other donors' samples. The CDR3 loop reads CASRRGADTQYF. The CDR3 DNA sequence: TGTGCCAGCAGACGCGGGGCAGATACGCAGTATTTT.